This entry features one T cell receptor beta chain sequence. Sequencing used immunoSEQ multiplex PCR; TCRdb keeps in-frame clones, though not all of them. The repertoire holds 60,000 or so clones, with around 81% as singletons. No infections or other immune events were documented during collection. The entry originates in a study of identifying expanded T cells in peripheral blood. Looked up from germline, CDR1 is SEHNR and CDR2 is FQNEAQ (reference sequence). The CDR3 consists of 16 residues. The V gene end was trimmed by 5 bases and the J gene end by 4 bases; junction bases not matched to a gene: 11.

The chain recombines TRBV7-9 with TRBJ1-2; 9 nucleotides align to TRBD1. This TCR was recovered from a person aged 18 to 75 in good health. The sequencing input was blood. CDR3 region: CASSRTEGQGGYGYTF. CDR3 bases: TGTGCCAGCAGCCGTACAGAGGGACAGGGTGGCTATGGCTACACCTTC.